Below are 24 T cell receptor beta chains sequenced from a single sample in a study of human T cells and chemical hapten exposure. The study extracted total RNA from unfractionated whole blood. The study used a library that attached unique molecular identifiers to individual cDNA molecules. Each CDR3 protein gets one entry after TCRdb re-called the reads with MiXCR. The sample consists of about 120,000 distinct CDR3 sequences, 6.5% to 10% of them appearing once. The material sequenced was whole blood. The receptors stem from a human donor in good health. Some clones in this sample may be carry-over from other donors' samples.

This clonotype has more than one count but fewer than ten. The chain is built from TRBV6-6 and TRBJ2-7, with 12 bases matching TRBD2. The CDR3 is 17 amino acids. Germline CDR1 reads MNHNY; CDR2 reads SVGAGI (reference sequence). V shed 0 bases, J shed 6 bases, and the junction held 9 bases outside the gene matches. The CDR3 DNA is TGTGCCAGCAGTTACTCGATAGGGGCTAGCGGGAGGGTCGAGCAGTACTTC. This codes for CASSYSIGASGRVEQYF.

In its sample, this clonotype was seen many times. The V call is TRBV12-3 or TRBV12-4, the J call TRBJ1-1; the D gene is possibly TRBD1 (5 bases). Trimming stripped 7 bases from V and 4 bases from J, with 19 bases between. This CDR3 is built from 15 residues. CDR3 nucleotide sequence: TGTGCCAGCAATGAAAGGGGAGTGGAGGGCACTGAAGCTTTCTTT. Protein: CASNERGVEGTEAFF.

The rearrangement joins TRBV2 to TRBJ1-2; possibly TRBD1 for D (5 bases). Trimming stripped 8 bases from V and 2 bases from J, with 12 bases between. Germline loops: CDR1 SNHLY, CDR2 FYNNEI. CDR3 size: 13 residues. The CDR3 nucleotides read TGTGCCAGCCTCAGACAGAAAAACTATGGCTACACCTTC. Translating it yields CASLRQKNYGYTF. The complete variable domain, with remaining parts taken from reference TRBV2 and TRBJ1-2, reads EPEVTQTPSHQVTQMGQEVILRCVPISNHLYFYWYRQILGQKVEFLVSFYNNEISEKSEIFDDQFSVERPDGSNFTLKIRSTKLEDSAMYFCASLRQKNYGYTFGSGTRLTVV.

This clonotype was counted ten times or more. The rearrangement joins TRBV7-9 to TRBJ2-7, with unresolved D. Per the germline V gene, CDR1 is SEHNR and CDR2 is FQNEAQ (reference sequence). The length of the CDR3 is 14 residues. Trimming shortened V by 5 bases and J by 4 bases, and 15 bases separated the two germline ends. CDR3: CASSLTGTTYEQYF. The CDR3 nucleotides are TGTGCCAGCAGCCTCACCGGAACAACATACGAGCAGTACTTC.

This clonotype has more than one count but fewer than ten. The CDR3 sequence is CASSLSRLSNQPQHF. The CDR3 DNA reads TGTGCCAGCAGCTTAAGCCGGCTTAGCAATCAGCCCCAGCATTTT. J is TRBJ1-5 and V is TRBV7-2; D is unclear. V was pared by 2 bases and J by 0 bases, with 8 bases between. This CDR3 region has 15 residues. Germline lookup yields CDR1 SGHTA and CDR2 FQGNSA.

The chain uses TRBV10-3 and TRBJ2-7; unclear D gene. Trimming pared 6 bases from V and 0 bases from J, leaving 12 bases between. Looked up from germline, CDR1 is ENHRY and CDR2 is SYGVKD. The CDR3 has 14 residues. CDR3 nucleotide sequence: TGTGCCATCAGGAAGGAGATTAGCTCCTACGAGCAGTACTTC. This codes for CAIRKEISSYEQYF.

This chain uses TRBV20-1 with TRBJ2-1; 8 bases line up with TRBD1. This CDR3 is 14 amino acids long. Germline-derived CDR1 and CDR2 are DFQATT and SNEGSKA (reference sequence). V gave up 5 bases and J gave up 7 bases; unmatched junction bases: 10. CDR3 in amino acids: CSAHPDRGPNEQFF. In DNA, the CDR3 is TGCAGTGCTCACCCCGACAGGGGCCCGAATGAGCAGTTCTTC.

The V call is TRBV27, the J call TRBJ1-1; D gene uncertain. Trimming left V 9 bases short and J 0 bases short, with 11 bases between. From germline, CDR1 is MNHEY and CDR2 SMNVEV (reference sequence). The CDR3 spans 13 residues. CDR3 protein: CASAYGLNTEAFF. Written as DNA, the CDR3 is TGTGCCAGTGCCTACGGGCTGAACACTGAAGCTTTCTTT.

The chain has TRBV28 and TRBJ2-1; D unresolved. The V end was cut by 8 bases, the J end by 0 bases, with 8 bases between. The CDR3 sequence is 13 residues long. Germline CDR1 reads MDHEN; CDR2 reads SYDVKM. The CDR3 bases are TGTGCCAGCTGGCGCGACTCCTACAATGAGCAGTTCTTC. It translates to CASWRDSYNEQFF.

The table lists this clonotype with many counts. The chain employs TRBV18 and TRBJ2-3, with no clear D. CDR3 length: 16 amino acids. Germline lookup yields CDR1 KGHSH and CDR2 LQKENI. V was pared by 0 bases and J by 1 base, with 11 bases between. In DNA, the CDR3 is TGTGCCAGCTCACCACCCTCCTTCACTCGCACAGATACGCAGTATTTT. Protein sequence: CASSPPSFTRTDTQYF.

The CDR3 bases are TGTGCCAGCAGGCATCCTCTGGGGGAGACCCAGTACTTC. Protein product: CASRHPLGETQYF. This chain uses TRBV12-3 or TRBV12-4 with TRBJ2-5, with no clear D. V dropped 6 bases and J dropped 5 bases, with 13 bases sitting between them. The CDR3 is 13 amino acids.

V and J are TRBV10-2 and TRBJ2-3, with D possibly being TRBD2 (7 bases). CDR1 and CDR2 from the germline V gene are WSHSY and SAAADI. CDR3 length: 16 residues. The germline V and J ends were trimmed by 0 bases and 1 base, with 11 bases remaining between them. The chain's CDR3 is CASSESGGRGTDTQYF. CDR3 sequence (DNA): TGCGCCAGCAGTGAGTCGGGGGGGCGGGGCACAGATACGCAGTATTTT.

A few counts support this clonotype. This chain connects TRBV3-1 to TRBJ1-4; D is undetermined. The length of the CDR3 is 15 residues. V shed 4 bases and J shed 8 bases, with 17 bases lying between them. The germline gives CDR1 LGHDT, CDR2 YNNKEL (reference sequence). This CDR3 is CASSLRGPRREKLFF. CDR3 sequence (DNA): TGTGCCAGCAGCCTACGCGGGCCTCGAAGAGAAAAACTGTTTTTT.

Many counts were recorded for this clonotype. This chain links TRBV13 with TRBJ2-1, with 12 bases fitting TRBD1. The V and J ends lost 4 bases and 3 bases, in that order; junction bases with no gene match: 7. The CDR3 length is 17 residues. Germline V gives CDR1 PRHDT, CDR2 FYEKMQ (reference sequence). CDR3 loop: CASSSAGTGGRYNEQFF. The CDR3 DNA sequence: TGTGCCAGCAGCTCGGCCGGGACAGGGGGCCGCTACAATGAGCAGTTCTTC.

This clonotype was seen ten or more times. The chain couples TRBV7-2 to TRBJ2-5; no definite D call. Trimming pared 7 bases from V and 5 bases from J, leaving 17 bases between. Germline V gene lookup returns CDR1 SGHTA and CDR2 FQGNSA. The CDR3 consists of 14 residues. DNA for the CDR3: TGTGCCAGCACCGTCTTCGAAGGGCGCGAGACCCAGTACTTC. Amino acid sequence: CASTVFEGRETQYF.

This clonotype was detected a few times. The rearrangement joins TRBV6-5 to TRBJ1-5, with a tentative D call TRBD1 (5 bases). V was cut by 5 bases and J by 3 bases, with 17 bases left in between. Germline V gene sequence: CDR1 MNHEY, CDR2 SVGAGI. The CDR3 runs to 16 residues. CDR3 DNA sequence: TGTGCCAGCAGTCCCCGTTTGGGGGAATCCAATCAGCCCCAGCATTTT. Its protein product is CASSPRLGESNQPQHF.

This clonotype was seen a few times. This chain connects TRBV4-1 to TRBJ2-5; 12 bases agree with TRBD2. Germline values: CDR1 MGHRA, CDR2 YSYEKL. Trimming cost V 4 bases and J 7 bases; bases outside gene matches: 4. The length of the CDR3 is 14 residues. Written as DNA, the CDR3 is TGCGCCAGCAGCCTCCTAGCGGGAGGGGTGACCCAGTACTTC. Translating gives CASSLLAGGVTQYF.

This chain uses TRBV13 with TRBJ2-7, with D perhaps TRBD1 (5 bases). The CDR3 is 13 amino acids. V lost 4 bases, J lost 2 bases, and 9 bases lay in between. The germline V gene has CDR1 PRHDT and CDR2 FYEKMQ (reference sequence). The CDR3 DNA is TGTGCCAGCAGCTACGAGACAGCCTACGAGCAGTACTTC. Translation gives CASSYETAYEQYF. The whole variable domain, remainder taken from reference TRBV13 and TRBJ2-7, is AAGVIQSPRHLIKEKRETATLKCYPIPRHDTVYWYQQGPGQDPQFLISFYEKMQSDKGSIPDRFSAQQFSDYHSELNMSSLELGDSALYFCASSYETAYEQYFGPGTRLTVT.

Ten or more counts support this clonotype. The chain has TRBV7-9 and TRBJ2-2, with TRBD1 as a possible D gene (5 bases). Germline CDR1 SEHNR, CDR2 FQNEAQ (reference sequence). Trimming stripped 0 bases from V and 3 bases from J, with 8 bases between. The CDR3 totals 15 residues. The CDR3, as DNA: TGTGCCAGCAGCTTAGCTGACAGATACACCGGGGAGCTGTTTTTT. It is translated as CASSLADRYTGELFF.

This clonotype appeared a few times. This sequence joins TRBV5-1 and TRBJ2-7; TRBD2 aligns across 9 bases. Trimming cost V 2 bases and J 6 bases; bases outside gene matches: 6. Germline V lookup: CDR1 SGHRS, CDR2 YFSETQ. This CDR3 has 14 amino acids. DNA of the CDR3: TGCGCCAGCAGCTTTGCTAGCGGGATATCCGAGCAGTACTTC. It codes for CASSFASGISEQYF.

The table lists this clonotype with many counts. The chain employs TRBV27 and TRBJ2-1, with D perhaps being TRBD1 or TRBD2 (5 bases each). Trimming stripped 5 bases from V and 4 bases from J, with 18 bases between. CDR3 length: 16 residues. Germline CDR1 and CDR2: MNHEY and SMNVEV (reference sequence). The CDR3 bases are TGTGCCAGCAGTCTCCCTCGACCGGGACGTTACAATGAGCAGTTCTTC. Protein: CASSLPRPGRYNEQFF.

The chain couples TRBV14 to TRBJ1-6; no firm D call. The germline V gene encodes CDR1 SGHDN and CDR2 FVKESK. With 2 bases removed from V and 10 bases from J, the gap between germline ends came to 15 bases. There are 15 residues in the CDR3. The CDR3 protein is CASSQKRDSASPLHF. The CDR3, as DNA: TGTGCCAGCAGCCAAAAGCGAGACTCGGCATCACCCCTCCACTTT.

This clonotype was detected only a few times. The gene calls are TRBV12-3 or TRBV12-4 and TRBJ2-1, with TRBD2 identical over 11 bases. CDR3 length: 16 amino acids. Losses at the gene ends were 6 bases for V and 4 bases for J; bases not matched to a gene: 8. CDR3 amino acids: CASSQNLAGGYNEQFF. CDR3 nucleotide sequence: TGTGCCAGCAGCCAGAACCTAGCGGGGGGTTACAATGAGCAGTTCTTC.

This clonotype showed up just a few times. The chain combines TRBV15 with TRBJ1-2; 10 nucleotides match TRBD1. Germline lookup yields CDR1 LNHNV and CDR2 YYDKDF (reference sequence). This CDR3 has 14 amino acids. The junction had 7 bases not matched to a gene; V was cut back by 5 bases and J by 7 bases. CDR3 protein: CATSRDRGGSGYTF. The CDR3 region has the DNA TGTGCCACCAGCCGGGACAGGGGAGGTAGTGGCTACACCTTC.